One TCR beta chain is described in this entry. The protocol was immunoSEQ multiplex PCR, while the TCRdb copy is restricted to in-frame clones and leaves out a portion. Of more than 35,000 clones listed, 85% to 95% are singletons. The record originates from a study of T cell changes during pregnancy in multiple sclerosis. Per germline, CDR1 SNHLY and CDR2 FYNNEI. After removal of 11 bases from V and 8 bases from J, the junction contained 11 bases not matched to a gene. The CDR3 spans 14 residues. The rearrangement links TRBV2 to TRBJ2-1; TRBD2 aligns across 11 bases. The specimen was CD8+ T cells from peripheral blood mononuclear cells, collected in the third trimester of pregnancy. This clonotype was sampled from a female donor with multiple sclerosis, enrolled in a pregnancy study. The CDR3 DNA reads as TGTGCCCAGACCTTAGCGGGGGGGCAGGATGAGCAGTTCTTC. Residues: CAQTLAGGQDEQFF.